Detailed here is one T cell receptor beta chain. Only in-frame clones appear in the TCRdb table, and some are missing; sequencing was by immunoSEQ multiplex PCR. The table shows 60,000 to 65,000 clones, with roughly 88% occurring only once. Brentuximab vedotin exposure varied, and every patient relapsed after autologous stem cell transplantation. This sample is part of a study of PD-1 blockade in classical Hodgkin lymphoma. The receptor's source is a human donor with classical Hodgkin lymphoma. The sample in question was peripheral blood mononuclear cells (PBMCs), obtained at baseline.

CDR3 region: CASTLGRGNEKLFF. The CDR3 bases are TGTGCCAGCACCCTTGGCAGGGGGAATGAAAAACTGTTTTTT. The chain employs TRBV7-8 and TRBJ1-4, with 7 bases matching TRBD1. The CDR3 consists of 14 residues. Germline V gene lookup returns CDR1 SGHVS and CDR2 FQNEAQ. The J segment lost 5 bases and the V segment lost 7 bases, leaving 7 bases of the junction unmatched.